The clone carrying this TCR beta chain appeared a single time. The antigen is not known. Some clones are missing from TCRdb's copy, which holds only in-frame ones; the method was immunoSEQ multiplex PCR. The sample lists 52,000 or so clones, roughly 80% occurring once. With 1 base removed from V and 5 bases from J, the gap between germline ends came to 3 bases. CDR1 and CDR2 from the germline V gene are SGHDT and YYEEEE. There are 12 residues in the CDR3. These data belong to a study of a mutant IDH1 vaccine in newly diagnosed glioma. Study overall: The study gave patients eight vaccinations in weeks 1, 3, 5, 7, 11, 15, 19, 23. Vaccination began 4-6 weeks post radiotherapy alone, or with temozolomide cycles.

Noted time point: week 23, last vaccination. Doses comprised 300 ug of mutant IDH1 20-mer peptide each, plus topical imiquimod. This specimen was PBMCs, taken from a glioma patient whose treatment included an IDH1 peptide vaccine. The chain is built from TRBV5-6 and TRBJ2-2; no reliable D call. The sequence came from a man aged 40-49 years with glioma. The CDR3 loop is CASSLWTGELFF. The CDR3 DNA is TGTGCCAGCAGCTTGTGGACCGGGGAGCTGTTTTTT.